Listed below are T cell receptor beta chains from one sample, sequenced in a study of blood T cell repertoires in COVID-19. TCRdb keeps only in-frame clones here, not all; method: immunoSEQ multiplex PCR. The sample contains roughly 250,000 clones, around 88% of which appear only once. The sequenced material came from PBMCs or T cells enriched from blood (not recorded which). All receptors come from a woman between 40 and 50 years old with acute COVID-19. The CDR3 runs from the conserved cysteine through the conserved F or W. A D gene is named only where the DNA matches it firmly. Clone size is shown for a subset of rows, as once, few, many or a class of expanded clone.

v_call,cdr3_length,d_call,j_call,clone_size,cdr3_aa,cdr3_nt
TRBV28,15,NA,TRBJ1-1,NA,CASSYYHSTNTEAFF,TGTGCCAGCAGTTATTACCACTCAACGAACACTGAAGCTTTCTTT
TRBV6-5,14,NA,TRBJ1-1,NA,CASSPRQQNTEAFF,TGTGCCAGCAGTCCCAGACAGCAGAACACTGAAGCTTTCTTT
TRBV27,14,NA,TRBJ2-7,NA,CASSRVTGAYEQYF,TGTGCCAGCAGCCGGGTCACAGGCGCCTACGAGCAGTACTTC
TRBV2,12,NA,TRBJ2-7,NA,CASTPRGSEQYF,TGTGCCAGCACCCCGCGGGGTAGCGAGCAGTACTTC
TRBV11-1,16,TRBD2,TRBJ2-2,NA,CASSWSGRINTGELFF,TGTGCCAGCAGCTGGAGCGGGAGGATAAACACCGGGGAGCTGTTTTTT
TRBV4-1,17,NA,TRBJ1-3,NA,CASSQDHIQGSGNTIYF,TGCGCCAGCAGCCAAGACCACATTCAGGGATCCGGAAACACCATATATTTT
TRBV24-1,12,NA,TRBJ1-4,NA,CATRWTDEKLFF,TGTGCCACCAGATGGACAGATGAAAAACTGTTTTTT
TRBV11-2,15,TRBD2,TRBJ2-1,NA,CASSLEGGLAGEQFF,TGTGCCAGCAGCTTAGAAGGGGGACTAGCGGGTGAGCAGTTCTTC
TRBV11-2,16,NA,TRBJ1-4,NA,CASSLALQGGDEKLFF,TGTGCCAGCAGCTTAGCCCTACAGGGCGGTGATGAAAAACTGTTTTTT
TRBV30,12,TRBD1,TRBJ2-7,NA,CAWGQGAREQYF,TGTGCCTGGGGACAGGGGGCGCGAGAGCAGTACTTC
TRBV30,12,NA,TRBJ2-5,NA,CAWMGGVETQYF,TGTGCCTGGATGGGGGGAGTGGAGACCCAGTACTTC
TRBV14,16,TRBD1,TRBJ2-3,NA,CASSQRQGRNTDTQYF,TGTGCCAGCAGCCAACGACAGGGGCGAAACACAGATACGCAGTATTTT
TRBV18,14,NA,TRBJ1-1,NA,CASSSGASNTEAFF,TGTGCCAGCTCCAGCGGGGCCTCGAACACTGAAGCTTTCTTT
TRBV19,14,TRBD1,TRBJ2-3,NA,CASQSGQAWDTQYF,TGTGCCAGTCAATCGGGACAGGCGTGGGATACGCAGTATTTT
TRBV30,15,TRBD2,TRBJ2-3,NA,CAWSPAGGPGDTQYF,TGTGCCTGGAGCCCGGCGGGAGGGCCTGGGGATACGCAGTATTTT
TRBV6-2/TRBV6-3,14,NA,TRBJ1-1,NA,CASSYKLGNTEAFF,TGTGCCAGCAGTTACAAACTTGGGAACACTGAAGCTTTCTTT
TRBV5-6,14,NA,TRBJ2-3,NA,CASSLDVRGDTQYF,TGTGCCAGCAGCTTGGACGTACGGGGAGATACGCAGTATTTT
TRBV12-3/TRBV12-4,13,TRBD1,TRBJ1-2,NA,CASSRDSWGGYTF,TGTGCCAGCAGCCGGGACAGTTGGGGGGGCTACACCTTC
TRBV6-1,13,NA,TRBJ1-2,once,CASSETGPYGYTF,TGTGCCAGCAGTGAGACAGGTCCCTATGGCTACACCTTC
TRBV15,17,NA,TRBJ1-2,NA,CATSSIGDRLANYGYTF,TGTGCCACCAGCAGCATCGGAGACAGGCTAGCTAACTATGGCTACACCTTC
TRBV13,12,NA,TRBJ1-2,NA,CASSVRFAGYTF,TGTGCCAGCAGCGTCCGATTCGCGGGCTACACCTTC
TRBV30,13,TRBD2,TRBJ2-1,NA,CAWSWRESNEQFF,TGTGCCTGGAGTTGGCGGGAGTCTAATGAGCAGTTCTTC
TRBV12-5,14,NA,TRBJ2-1,once,CASGLEGLYNEQFF,TGTGCTAGTGGTTTGGAAGGACTTTACAATGAGCAGTTCTTC
TRBV11-2,17,TRBD1,TRBJ1-5,NA,CASSLGAGGLGNQPQHF,TGTGCCAGCAGCTTAGGAGCAGGGGGCTTAGGCAATCAGCCCCAGCATTTT
TRBV5-1,15,TRBD1,TRBJ1-1,once,CASSFIGQGNTEAFF,TGCGCCAGCAGCTTCATTGGACAGGGGAACACTGAAGCTTTCTTT
TRBV7-9,16,TRBD1,TRBJ1-1,NA,CASSPGGTGRNTEAFF,TGTGCCAGCAGCCCCGGAGGGACAGGGAGGAACACTGAAGCTTTCTTT
TRBV30,12,NA,TRBJ1-3,NA,CAWISAGNTIYF,TGTGCCTGGATTTCAGCTGGAAACACCATATATTTT
TRBV11-3,16,NA,TRBJ1-6,once,CASSSHASAGDSPLHF,TGTGCCAGCAGCTCACACGCCTCCGCCGGAGATTCACCCCTCCACTTT
TRBV19,15,NA,TRBJ2-3,NA,CASTPMGGSTDTQYF,TGTGCCAGTACCCCGATGGGCGGGAGCACAGATACGCAGTATTTT
TRBV27,17,NA,TRBJ2-3,NA,CASSRQLGGLRTDTQYF,TGTGCCAGCAGTCGGCAGCTGGGGGGACTTCGCACAGATACGCAGTATTTT
TRBV7-2,16,NA,TRBJ1-2,NA,CASSLDAAIANYGYTF,TGTGCCAGCAGCTTAGACGCGGCAATTGCTAACTATGGCTACACCTTC
TRBV5-4,16,TRBD1,TRBJ1-2,NA,CASSLDLQGQGPGYTF,TGTGCCAGCAGCTTGGATCTTCAGGGACAGGGCCCCGGCTACACCTTC
TRBV30,16,TRBD1,TRBJ1-2,NA,CARQGQGPKTPYGYTF,TGTGCCCGTCAGGGACAGGGGCCAAAAACACCCTATGGCTACACCTTC
TRBV2,13,TRBD1,TRBJ1-1,NA,CASSVQGYTEAFF,TGTGCCAGCAGCGTACAGGGGTACACTGAAGCTTTCTTT
TRBV5-1,16,TRBD2,TRBJ2-1,NA,CASSATLAGGSNEQFF,TGCGCCAGCAGCGCGACCCTAGCGGGAGGTTCTAATGAGCAGTTCTTC
TRBV10-3,14,NA,TRBJ1-1,NA,CAISENGANTEAFF,TGTGCCATCAGTGAGAATGGGGCGAACACTGAAGCTTTCTTT
TRBV19,15,NA,TRBJ2-7,NA,CASSISPRGSYEQYF,TGTGCCAGTAGTATTTCCCCCAGGGGCTCCTACGAGCAGTACTTC
TRBV9,12,NA,TRBJ1-1,NA,CASSVEGVGAFF,TGTGCCAGCAGCGTAGAGGGGGTCGGAGCTTTCTTT
TRBV30,11,NA,TRBJ1-1,NA,CAWSVRSEAFF,TGTGCCTGGAGTGTACGGTCGGAAGCTTTCTTT
TRBV10-3,14,TRBD2,TRBJ2-1,NA,CAISESSGRIRLFF,TGTGCCATCAGTGAGTCAAGCGGGAGGATAAGGCTGTTCTTC
TRBV7-9,16,TRBD2,TRBJ2-1,NA,CASSLGASGPGYEQFF,TGTGCCAGCAGCTTAGGGGCTAGCGGACCGGGGTATGAGCAGTTCTTC
TRBV5-1,15,NA,TRBJ2-1,many,CASSPTNSPYNEQFF,TGCGCCAGCAGCCCTACTAATTCCCCCTACAATGAGCAGTTCTTC